This T cell receptor beta chain was sequenced for a study of cytomegalovirus exposure and HLA in healthy donors. CDR1 and CDR2 from the germline V gene are SGHRS and YFSETQ. Trimming cost V 6 bases and J 8 bases, with 14 bases left between them. This CDR3 region has 13 residues. Findings and caveats of the study: Researchers reported from a later analysis that most CMV-associated TCR beta chains appeared HLA-restricted. Reported results showed that the classifier diagnosed cytomegalovirus status with high specificity and sensitivity.

For this clone: Its antigen is still unknown.

This PCR relied on a set of 60 Vbeta primers and 13 Jbeta primers. Repertoires were generated with immunoSEQ multiplex PCR, while TCRdb's copy carries only in-frame clones and drops some. The sample's table shows around 190,000 clones. Sequenced sample: PBMCs. The source is a young woman in good health and CMV-seropositive. The chain has TRBV5-1 and TRBJ2-2; D is possibly TRBD1 (6 bases). Here the CDR3 reads CASTSGQRGELFF. The CDR3 DNA follows: TGCGCCAGCACCTCCGGACAGCGTGGGGAGCTGTTTTTT.